These 28 T cell receptor beta chains originate from one sample sequenced in a study of cytomegalovirus exposure and HLA in healthy donors. A multiplex PCR was run with 60 Vbeta primers and 13 Jbeta primers. Assay used: immunoSEQ multiplex PCR; TCRdb lists only in-frame clones, some missing. Seen here are roughly 120,000 clones, roughly 82% observed once, and the top ten hold about 6%. The sequencing input was PBMCs. These receptors all come from a man between 18 and 29 years old in good health and CMV-seropositive.

V gene TRBV9 combines with J gene TRBJ2-1, with D perhaps matching TRBD2 (6 bases). Germline V gives CDR1 SGDLS, CDR2 YYNGEE. The CDR3 sequence is 15 residues long. V was shortened by 0 bases and J by 5 bases, with 12 bases between the two germline ends. The CDR3 bases are TGTGCCAGCAGCGTAGAACGGGAGACCCACAATGAGCAGTTCTTC. Its protein product is CASSVERETHNEQFF.

The sample holds a few counts of this clone. The CDR3, as DNA: TGTGCCTGCGCAACGGCCGGTAGCTTCCTCCACTTT. Translated, it gives CACATAGSFLHF. V gene TRBV30 combines with J gene TRBJ1-6, with D unclear. Germline loops: CDR1 GTSNPN, CDR2 SVGIG (reference sequence). Trimming took off 6 bases at V and 15 bases at J, with 18 bases between the two ends. The CDR3 is 12 residues long.

The rearrangement uses TRBV5-1 and TRBJ2-1; D is perhaps TRBD1 (6 bases). This CDR3 spans 16 amino acids. Trimming shortened V by 2 bases and J by 6 bases, and 18 bases separated the two germline ends. Germline CDR1 and CDR2: SGHRS and YFSETQ. The CDR3 nucleotides are TGCGCCAGCAGCTTCGGCATCGGAGTAGGGGGCAATGAGCAGTTCTTC. Its protein is CASSFGIGVGGNEQFF.

The chain uses TRBV28 and TRBJ2-7, with D maybe TRBD2 (6 bases). Trimming removed 3 bases from V and 0 bases from J, with 9 bases in between. Germline CDR1 is MDHEN and CDR2 is SYDVKM. The CDR3 length is 14 residues. In DNA, the CDR3 is TGTGCCAGCAGTTTGACTAGAAGCTCCTACGAGCAGTACTTC. This gives the protein CASSLTRSSYEQYF.

The chain employs TRBV5-1 and TRBJ1-1, with D possibly TRBD1 on 5 matching bases. This CDR3 has 14 residues. V gave up 0 bases and J gave up 8 bases, with 14 bases separating them. Looked up from germline, CDR1 is SGHRS and CDR2 is YFSETQ. The CDR3 region has the DNA TGCGCCAGCAGCTTGGCCGGGGGGGGGAGGGAAGCTTTCTTT. Translated, it gives CASSLAGGGREAFF.

The CDR3 bases are TGTGCCTCTTGCCCCGCAACAGGGGCTGGAAACATTCAGTACTTC. This codes for CASCPATGAGNIQYF. This chain uses TRBV19 with TRBJ2-4; 7 bases agree with TRBD1. The CDR3 covers 15 residues. Germline V gene lookup returns CDR1 LNHDA and CDR2 SQIVND (reference sequence). V shed 11 bases and J 6 bases; nucleotides not matched to a gene: 16. Using reference TRBV19 and TRBJ2-4 for the parts outside the CDR3, the full variable domain is DGGITQSPKYLFRKEGQNVTLSCEQNLNHDAMYWYRQDPGQGLRLIYYSQIVNDFQKGDIAEGYSVSREKKESFPLTVTSAQKNPTAFYLCASCPATGAGNIQYFGAGTRLSVL.

J is TRBJ2-7 and V is TRBV12-5; 8 bases line up with TRBD1. V dropped 4 bases and J dropped 0; count of bases not matched to a gene: 8. CDR3 length: 16 amino acids. Germline V gives CDR1 LGHNT, CDR2 FRNRAP. CDR3: CASGSATGDISYEQYF. The CDR3 coding sequence is TGTGCTAGTGGTTCGGCGACAGGGGACATCTCCTACGAGCAGTACTTC.

The chain uses TRBV6-4 and TRBJ2-2; D is possibly TRBD2 (5 bases). This CDR3 spans 13 amino acids. Germline V gene sequence: CDR1 MRHNA, CDR2 SNTAGT. V was trimmed by 6 bases and J by 4 bases, leaving 9 bases between them. Here the CDR3 reads CASRYEGTGELFF. CDR3 coding DNA: TGTGCCAGCAGATATGAGGGCACCGGGGAGCTGTTTTTT.

This chain links TRBV5-1 with TRBJ1-2, with 7 bases identical to TRBD1. Germline V gene lookup returns CDR1 SGHRS and CDR2 YFSETQ. V trimming: 5 bases; J trimming: 0 bases; junction bases outside the gene matches: 7. The CDR3 has 15 amino acids. The CDR3 region is CASRSTGTPNYGYTF. In nucleotides, the CDR3 is TGCGCCAGCAGGTCGACAGGGACTCCTAACTATGGCTACACCTTC.

This clone was seen a handful of times. The CDR3 loop is CASSISLVLTGELFF. In nucleotides, the CDR3 is TGTGCCAGTAGTATTAGTCTCGTCCTCACCGGGGAGCTGTTTTTT. J is TRBJ2-2 and V is TRBV19; D call uncertain. The V and J ends lost 3 bases and 4 bases respectively, with 12 bases between them. CDR1 is LNHDA, CDR2 SQIVND, per germline (reference sequence). The CDR3 loop spans 15 amino acids.

The chain links TRBV7-6 to TRBJ2-1, with 8 bases identical to TRBD1. Trimming at V came to 5 bases and at J to 9 bases, leaving 21 bases not matched to a gene. The germline V gene encodes CDR1 SGHVS and CDR2 FNYEAQ. The CDR3 consists of 18 residues. CDR3 sequence reads: CASSPTIIDRGPVGEQFF. CDR3 DNA sequence: TGTGCCAGCAGCCCCACGATCATCGACAGGGGCCCTGTCGGTGAGCAGTTCTTC.

As DNA, the CDR3 is TGTGCCATCAGTGATTTTGGCGAGGCCGACTCCTACGAGCAGTACTTC. Protein: CAISDFGEADSYEQYF. This chain joins TRBV10-3 and TRBJ2-7; D not resolved. The CDR3 contains 16 residues. With 3 bases removed from V and 0 bases from J, the gap between germline ends came to 15 bases. Germline CDR1 ENHRY, CDR2 SYGVKD.

This clone occurred once. The V gene is TRBV18, the J gene TRBJ2-1; D is possibly TRBD2 (6 bases). Between the trimmed V and J ends, which lost 6 bases and 7 bases, there was a span of 13 bases. The germline V gene has CDR1 KGHSH and CDR2 LQKENI. The CDR3 length is 13 residues. CDR3 DNA: TGTGCCAGCTCGCGGGACCGGAGTAATGAGCAGTTCTTC. This sequence encodes CASSRDRSNEQFF.

This chain uses TRBV19 with TRBJ2-3; 7 bases are shared with TRBD2. Per the germline V gene, CDR1 is LNHDA and CDR2 is SQIVND (reference sequence). Trimming cost V 7 bases and J 3 bases; bases outside gene matches: 4. This CDR3 comprises 13 residues. DNA for the CDR3: TGTGCCAGTAAGTCGGGGGGAACAGATACGCAGTATTTT. Protein product: CASKSGGTDTQYF. Complete variable domain (other parts from reference TRBV19 and TRBJ2-3): DGGITQSPKYLFRKEGQNVTLSCEQNLNHDAMYWYRQDPGQGLRLIYYSQIVNDFQKGDIAEGYSVSREKKESFPLTVTSAQKNPTAFYLCASKSGGTDTQYFGPGTRLTVL.

The table lists this clone with a count of one. The chain links TRBV4-2 to TRBJ2-2; D remains unclear. CDR3 length equals 14 residues. CDR1 is LGHNA and CDR2 is YNFKEQ in the germline V gene. The V end lost 2 bases, the J end lost 4 bases, and 8 bases lay between the germline ends. The chain's CDR3 is CASSQYPVTGELFF. CDR3 sequence (DNA): TGTGCCAGCAGCCAATATCCCGTCACCGGGGAGCTGTTTTTT.

This chain joins TRBV18 and TRBJ1-4, with TRBD1 matching over 9 bases. This CDR3 is 15 amino acids long. J gave up 8 bases and V 3 bases, and 7 bases lay outside the gene matches. CDR1 and CDR2 (germline): KGHSH, LQKENI. The CDR3: CASSPLGTGTEKLFF. In DNA form, the CDR3 reads TGTGCCAGCTCACCTCTCGGGACAGGGACAGAAAAACTGTTTTTT.

As concerns this clone: Germline and junction disagree at one end, which may indicate a read error. The chain links TRBV30 to TRBJ2-4, with 9 bases lining up with TRBD1. This CDR3 comprises 13 residues. Germline V CDR1 and CDR2: GTSNPN, SVGIG (reference sequence). For the CDR3, the DNA is TGTGCCTGGGGACCACAGGGGGCGAACAGTCAGTACTTC. This gives the protein CAWGPQGANSQYF.

The chain couples TRBV28 to TRBJ2-5; the match to TRBD2 covers 7 bases. Germline CDR1 MDHEN, CDR2 SYDVKM. V shed 4 bases and J 4 bases; nucleotides not matched to a gene: 12. This CDR3 spans 16 amino acids. The CDR3 region has the DNA TGTGCCAGCAGTTCCCCCGCCAGCGGGGCTGGAGAGACCCAGTACTTC. This gives the protein CASSSPASGAGETQYF.

V and J are TRBV29-1 and TRBJ2-3; TRBD1 matches at 7 bases. V shed 3 bases, J shed 7 bases, and the junction held 7 bases outside the gene matches. The V gene's germline CDR1 is SQVTM and CDR2 ANQGSEA. This CDR3 has 13 residues. CDR3: CSVEGRGKYTQYF. The CDR3 DNA reads as TGCAGCGTTGAGGGCAGGGGGAAATATACGCAGTATTTT.

This clone was seen just once. The rearrangement joins TRBV11-2 to TRBJ2-3; 11 nucleotides line up with TRBD2. CDR1 and CDR2 (germline): SGHAT, FQNNGV. The CDR3 consists of 18 residues. V shed 2 bases, J shed 1 base, and the junction held 8 bases outside the gene matches. CDR3 amino acids: CASSLRPSGGSRTDTQYF. The CDR3 coding sequence is TGTGCCAGCAGCTTAAGGCCTAGCGGGGGGTCCCGCACAGATACGCAGTATTTT. Together with reference TRBV11-2 and TRBJ2-3, the CDR3 gives the full variable domain: EAGVAQSPRYKIIEKRQSVAFWCNPISGHATLYWYQQILGQGPKLLIQFQNNGVVDDSQLPKDRFSAERLKGVDSTLKIQPAKLEDSAVYLCASSLRPSGGSRTDTQYFGPGTRLTVL.

This clone showed up just a few times. The gene calls are TRBV7-8 and TRBJ2-5; 9 bases align to TRBD2. With V trimmed by 5 bases and J by 5 bases, 15 bases remained unmatched. The germline V gene encodes CDR1 SGHVS and CDR2 FQNEAQ. The CDR3 loop spans 17 amino acids. The CDR3 sequence: CASSPTSGEGGLETQYF. CDR3 DNA sequence: TGTGCCAGCAGCCCGACTAGCGGAGAGGGGGGTCTGGAGACCCAGTACTTC.

The chain couples TRBV30 to TRBJ1-1; perhaps TRBD1 as D (5 bases). This CDR3 is 14 amino acids long. Germline CDR1 GTSNPN, CDR2 SVGIG (reference sequence). The ends were cut back, 1 base at V and 3 bases at J, with 12 bases in the middle. Here the CDR3 reads CAWSETGIYTEAFF. The DNA of the CDR3 is TGTGCCTGGAGTGAAACAGGCATTTACACTGAAGCTTTCTTT. The full variable domain, with the rest looked up from reference TRBV30 and TRBJ1-1, is SQTIHQWPATLVQPVGSPLSLECTVEGTSNPNLYWYRQAAGRGLQLLFYSVGIGQISSEVPQNLSASRPQDRQFILSSKKLLLSDSGFYLCAWSETGIYTEAFFGQGTRLTVV.

The chain carries TRBV5-1 and TRBJ2-7, with 7 bases identical to TRBD1. The CDR3 contains 14 residues. Germline V gene sequence: CDR1 SGHRS, CDR2 YFSETQ. V was clipped by 4 bases and J by 3 bases; unmatched bases: 7. Here the CDR3 reads CASSLPGQNYEQYF. CDR3 DNA sequence: TGCGCCAGCAGCCTGCCGGGACAGAACTACGAGCAGTACTTC.

The rearrangement links TRBV5-1 to TRBJ1-2; 8 bases match TRBD1. Germline V gene lookup returns CDR1 SGHRS and CDR2 YFSETQ. The CDR3 is 15 residues long. Trimming removed 3 bases from V and 4 bases from J; junction bases left unmatched: 8. The CDR3 here is CASSYTTGGSYGYTF. The CDR3 region has the DNA TGCGCCAGCAGCTATACCACAGGGGGTAGCTATGGCTACACCTTC.

This sequence joins TRBV10-3 and TRBJ2-7; TRBD1 matches at 7 bases. Germline-derived CDR1 and CDR2 are ENHRY and SYGVKD. The V and J ends lost 11 bases and 5 bases, in that order; junction bases with no gene match: 9. This CDR3 region has 12 residues. CDR3 DNA: TGTGCCGTGAACAGGGGACGGGACGAGCAGTACTTC. Its translation: CAVNRGRDEQYF.

This clone was counted only a few times. The chain is built from TRBV6-1 and TRBJ1-2, with unresolved D. Germline V gene data show CDR1 as MNHNS and CDR2 as SASEGT. This CDR3 has 12 residues. V gave up 3 bases and J gave up 0 bases, with 2 bases separating them. The CDR3 bases are TGTGCCAGCAGTGACGCTAACTATGGCTACACCTTC. It codes for CASSDANYGYTF.

The chain has TRBV5-1 and TRBJ2-7, with D perhaps TRBD1 (6 bases). Deletions cut 5 bases from V and 3 bases from J, with 12 bases between. The CDR3 runs to 13 residues. Germline CDR1 reads SGHRS; CDR2 reads YFSETQ. The CDR3 spells CASRTETGYEQYF. The CDR3 coding sequence is TGCGCCAGCAGGACCGAGACAGGCTACGAGCAGTACTTC.

This chain's CDR3 is CASSSTGGRGKIGYTF. In nucleotides, the CDR3 is TGTGCCAGCAGCTCAACAGGGGGCAGGGGAAAAATTGGCTACACCTTC. The chain uses TRBV5-4 and TRBJ1-2; 9 positions match TRBD1. V lost 3 bases, J lost 7 bases, and 13 bases stayed unmatched. The CDR3 spans 16 residues. Germline V gene data show CDR1 as SGHNT and CDR2 as YYREEE (reference sequence).